This is a list of T cell receptor beta chains from one sample in a study of CD8 T cells in ankylosing spondylitis. TCRdb reanalysed the 5' RACE reads using MiXCR and keeps one entry per CDR3 protein. The sample lists 200,000 to 250,000 distinct CDR3 sequences; more than 9% were seen once. The sequenced sample consisted of blood, either unsorted or a sorted T cell fraction (not recorded which). The receptors were gathered from a male donor with ankylosing spondylitis or in good health (not recorded which). CDR3s include the opening cysteine and the closing phenylalanine or tryptophan. Size is stated for part of the rows, as once, few or many counts, or as a class when the clone is expanded.

V gene: TRBV20-1
clone size: .
J gene: TRBJ2-1
CDR3 length: 15
CDR3 protein: CSAPPLAGGRSEQFF

V gene: TRBV20-1
clone size: many
J gene: TRBJ2-5
CDR3 length: 18
CDR3 protein: CSARDLLPTVGAGETQYF

V gene: TRBV20-1
clone size: few
J gene: TRBJ2-1
CDR3 length: 14
CDR3 protein: CSAVAGGPYNEQFF

V gene: TRBV29-1
clone size: few
J gene: TRBJ1-2
CDR3 length: 12
CDR3 protein: CSVERQVGGYTF

V gene: TRBV14
clone size: .
J gene: TRBJ2-5
CDR3 length: 14
CDR3 protein: CASSQAREVGTQYF

V gene: TRBV12-3/TRBV12-4
clone size: few
J gene: TRBJ2-6
CDR3 length: 16
CDR3 protein: CASSPLWGTGANVLTF

V gene: TRBV7-2
clone size: .
J gene: TRBJ2-1
CDR3 length: 16
CDR3 protein: CASSLIGTSGYNEQFF

V gene: TRBV7-9
clone size: many
J gene: TRBJ2-3
CDR3 length: 15
CDR3 protein: CASSLGDDRGDTQYF

V gene: TRBV12-3/TRBV12-4
clone size: many
J gene: TRBJ1-2
CDR3 length: 12
CDR3 protein: CASSFFPYGYTF

V gene: TRBV25-1
clone size: .
J gene: TRBJ2-1
CDR3 length: 20
CDR3 protein: CASSDPVTSGGRGAYNEQFF

V gene: TRBV20-1
clone size: many
J gene: TRBJ2-3
CDR3 length: 13
CDR3 protein: CSARPLYSDTQYF

V gene: TRBV15
clone size: .
J gene: TRBJ2-7
CDR3 length: 14
CDR3 protein: CATSSSGSVLKQYF

V gene: TRBV12-3/TRBV12-4
clone size: many
J gene: TRBJ2-7
CDR3 length: 14
CDR3 protein: CASSLRTGDFEQYF

V gene: TRBV29-1
clone size: few
J gene: TRBJ1-1
CDR3 length: 13
CDR3 protein: CSVTGQGGSEAFF

V gene: TRBV18
clone size: few
J gene: TRBJ1-3
CDR3 length: 15
CDR3 protein: CASSPRQASGNTIYF

V gene: TRBV9
clone size: many
J gene: TRBJ2-7
CDR3 length: 15
CDR3 protein: CASSVDQFDHGVQYF

V gene: TRBV7-2
clone size: few
J gene: TRBJ1-4
CDR3 length: 13
CDR3 protein: CASSLGTRRELFF

V gene: TRBV18
clone size: few
J gene: TRBJ1-5
CDR3 length: 15
CDR3 protein: CASSPMGGGNQPQHF

V gene: TRBV20-1
clone size: .
J gene: TRBJ2-1
CDR3 length: 17
CDR3 protein: CSARVASGGAFYNEQFF

V gene: TRBV20-1
clone size: few
J gene: TRBJ1-6
CDR3 length: 14
CDR3 protein: CSATRPGIWSPLHF

V gene: TRBV25-1
clone size: few
J gene: TRBJ2-2
CDR3 length: 15
CDR3 protein: CASSHLQGETGELFF

V gene: TRBV28
clone size: many
J gene: TRBJ1-2
CDR3 length: 16
CDR3 protein: CASRPLLQGMNYGYTF

V gene: TRBV20-1
clone size: many
J gene: TRBJ2-3
CDR3 length: 17
CDR3 protein: CSARDWSSGGSTDTQYF

V gene: TRBV13
clone size: many
J gene: TRBJ2-7
CDR3 length: 16
CDR3 protein: CASSLESGLPGHEQYF

V gene: TRBV10-3
clone size: many
J gene: TRBJ2-3
CDR3 length: 19
CDR3 protein: CAISESRGVQRGSTDTQYF

V gene: TRBV10-2
clone size: many
J gene: TRBJ1-1
CDR3 length: 14
CDR3 protein: CASSELGRGSAAFF

V gene: TRBV5-6
clone size: many
J gene: TRBJ1-6
CDR3 length: 17
CDR3 protein: CASSSGVSVTTNSPLHF

V gene: TRBV29-1
clone size: few
J gene: TRBJ1-4
CDR3 length: 12
CDR3 protein: CSVGDHNEKLFF

V gene: TRBV12-3/TRBV12-4
clone size: many
J gene: TRBJ2-1
CDR3 length: 11
CDR3 protein: CASRGRYEQFF

V gene: TRBV12-3/TRBV12-4
clone size: many
J gene: TRBJ2-5
CDR3 length: 16
CDR3 protein: CASSMQDGRGPRTQYF

V gene: TRBV5-1
clone size: many
J gene: TRBJ2-4
CDR3 length: 15
CDR3 protein: CASSLVADRVDIQYF

V gene: TRBV15
clone size: few
J gene: TRBJ2-7
CDR3 length: 14
CDR3 protein: CATSRGGSHYEQYF

V gene: TRBV7-3
clone size: many
J gene: TRBJ2-5
CDR3 length: 15
CDR3 protein: CASSLIIGRQETQYF

V gene: TRBV12-3/TRBV12-4
clone size: many
J gene: TRBJ2-7
CDR3 length: 12
CDR3 protein: CASSSQWGGQYF

V gene: TRBV6-2/TRBV6-3
clone size: .
J gene: TRBJ2-1
CDR3 length: 15
CDR3 protein: CASSYTGRHYNEQFF

V gene: TRBV5-1
clone size: many
J gene: TRBJ2-2
CDR3 length: 14
CDR3 protein: CASSLDYITGELFF

V gene: TRBV9
clone size: many
J gene: TRBJ1-2
CDR3 length: 16
CDR3 protein: CASSVAEGAKLYGYTF

V gene: TRBV12-3/TRBV12-4
clone size: many
J gene: TRBJ1-5
CDR3 length: 16
CDR3 protein: CASSSGPSNSNQPQHF

V gene: TRBV5-5
clone size: .
J gene: TRBJ1-5
CDR3 length: 15
CDR3 protein: CASSLGSTGNQPQHF

V gene: TRBV7-2
clone size: many
J gene: TRBJ2-5
CDR3 length: 11
CDR3 protein: CASSPRETQYF

V gene: TRBV12-3/TRBV12-4
clone size: many
J gene: TRBJ1-6
CDR3 length: 13
CDR3 protein: CASSLGRYGPLHF

V gene: TRBV3-1
clone size: many
J gene: TRBJ1-1
CDR3 length: 16
CDR3 protein: CASSPDSFTMNTEAFF

V gene: TRBV12-3/TRBV12-4
clone size: .
J gene: TRBJ2-1
CDR3 length: 13
CDR3 protein: CASSLGPADEQFF

V gene: TRBV5-1
clone size: once
J gene: TRBJ2-7
CDR3 length: 14
CDR3 protein: CASSTDRGRGEQYF

V gene: TRBV13
clone size: many
J gene: TRBJ1-2
CDR3 length: 15
CDR3 protein: CASSLAGGAMEGYTF

V gene: TRBV5-1
clone size: many
J gene: TRBJ1-1
CDR3 length: 14
CDR3 protein: CASSLRPVNTEAFF

V gene: TRBV7-6
clone size: few
J gene: TRBJ2-7
CDR3 length: 13
CDR3 protein: CASSYRATYEQYF

V gene: TRBV6-1
clone size: .
J gene: TRBJ2-5
CDR3 length: 16
CDR3 protein: CASRGGSGGASETQYF

V gene: TRBV20-1
clone size: many
J gene: TRBJ2-7
CDR3 length: 15
CDR3 protein: CSASGGDGLSYEQYF